Listed below are T cell receptor beta chains from one sample, sequenced in a study of cytomegalovirus exposure and HLA in healthy donors. Only in-frame clones appear in the TCRdb table, and some are missing; sequencing was by immunoSEQ multiplex PCR. Of 300,000 to 350,000 clones in the sample, over 75% are singletons; the top ten hold 0.9% to 1%. Specimen: PBMCs. Receptors originate from a young man in good health and CMV-seronegative. The CDR3 runs from the conserved cysteine through the conserved F or W. A D gene is named only where the DNA matches it firmly. Expanded clones are given a class, and other clones once, few, many or no size at all.

d_gene	j_gene	v_gene	abundance	CDR3nt	CDR3aa
.	TRBJ2-6	TRBV7-6	.	TGTGCCAGCAGCTTAGGGGCAGCTGGGGCCAACGTCCTGACTTTC	CASSLGAAGANVLTF
.	TRBJ1-6	TRBV14	.	TGTGCCAGCAGCCGTACAGGGTTTTCACCCCTCCACTTT	CASSRTGFSPLHF
.	TRBJ1-2	TRBV30	.	TGTGCCGGTACCTCCTACCCCTATGGCTACACCTTC	CAGTSYPYGYTF
.	TRBJ1-5	TRBV27	few	TGTGCCAGCAGTCGGGTGCCAGGGTCTCATCAGCCCCAGCATTTT	CASSRVPGSHQPQHF
TRBD1	TRBJ2-7	TRBV6-1	.	TGTGCCAGCAGTGTGACAGGGGTGGGTTACGAGCAGTACTTC	CASSVTGVGYEQYF
TRBD1	TRBJ1-2	TRBV6-5	few	TGTGCCAGCAGCCAGGGGGGAGCGTTTTATGGCTACACCTTC	CASSQGGAFYGYTF
.	TRBJ2-7	TRBV6-1	.	TGTGCCAGCAGTGAAGCAGGCAGGCCTCCCTACGAGCAGTACTTC	CASSEAGRPPYEQYF
TRBD1	TRBJ2-7	TRBV5-5	.	TGTGCCAGCAGCTTGGAAGGGGGCCGCGAGCAGTACTTC	CASSLEGGREQYF
.	TRBJ2-3	TRBV7-2	.	TGTGCCAGCAGCTTAGACGCCAGCGCAGATACGCAGTATTTT	CASSLDASADTQYF
TRBD2	TRBJ2-3	TRBV19	.	TGTGCCAGTAGTATATTACTAGCGGTATCAGATACGCAGTATTTT	CASSILLAVSDTQYF
.	TRBJ2-1	TRBV11-2	.	TGTGCCAGCAGCTTAGACTATTCCGGTGGGCAGTTCTTC	CASSLDYSGGQFF
TRBD1	TRBJ2-1	TRBV18	.	TGTGCCAGCTCACCTACTCAGGGGGCGAACAATGAGCAGTTCTTC	CASSPTQGANNEQFF
.	TRBJ1-3	TRBV11-2	many	TGTGCCAGCAGCCCACAGGCTCAGGGAAACACCATATATTTT	CASSPQAQGNTIYF
.	TRBJ1-6	TRBV5-1	.	TGCGCCAGCAGCTTGGCCAGTTCTAATTCACCCCTCCACTTT	CASSLASSNSPLHF
.	TRBJ2-1	TRBV10-1	.	TGCGCCAGCAGTGCAGGCAGAACTCCCTTTAATTGGAATGAGCAGTTCTTC	CASSAGRTPFNWNEQFF
.	TRBJ2-2	TRBV7-7	.	TGTGCCAGCAGCTTAGGGCACCCAAACACCGGGGAGCTGTTTTTT	CASSLGHPNTGELFF
TRBD2	TRBJ2-2	TRBV4-3	.	TGCGCCAGCAGCCAAGCCCCGACTAGCGGGGAAGCCGGGGAGCTGTTTTTT	CASSQAPTSGEAGELFF
.	TRBJ2-1	TRBV7-9	once	TGTGCCAGCAGCTTTCTTCCTGATGAGCAGTTCTTC	CASSFLPDEQFF
.	TRBJ2-1	TRBV11-2	.	TGTGCCAGCAGCCCTGGGGCGGGGCGGCGGTTCTTC	CASSPGAGRRFF
TRBD1	TRBJ1-2	TRBV19	.	TGTGCCAGTAGTACAGGGGACAGGACTGAAGCTAACTATGGCTACACCTTC	CASSTGDRTEANYGYTF
TRBD2	TRBJ2-7	TRBV11-2	once	TGTGCCAGCAGCTTAGCCCTTAGCGGGGGGTTATCTTCCTACGAGCAGTACTTC	CASSLALSGGLSSYEQYF
TRBD1	TRBJ2-5	TRBV18	.	TGTGCCAGCTCACTGGGACAGGAAGAGACCCAGTACTTC	CASSLGQEETQYF
.	TRBJ2-2	TRBV4-3	.	TGCGCCAGCAGCCAAGTTATGGGGATCGGGGAGACCACCGGGGAGCTGTTTTTT	CASSQVMGIGETTGELFF
.	TRBJ1-1	TRBV2	.	TGTGCCAGCAGGCAGGGCACTGAAGCTTTCTTT	CASRQGTEAFF
TRBD1	TRBJ2-7	TRBV5-1	.	TGCGCCAGCAGCTCACGGGGACAGTACGAGCAGTACTTC	CASSSRGQYEQYF
.	TRBJ2-7	TRBV7-9	.	TGTGCCAGCAGCTCAGGCGGGACAGCTGACTACGAGCAGTACTTC	CASSSGGTADYEQYF
TRBD2	TRBJ2-3	TRBV5-1	.	TGCGCCAGCAGCTCCAGCGGGGCACGGGATACGCAGTATTTT	CASSSSGARDTQYF
.	TRBJ1-2	TRBV7-9	.	TGTGCCAGCAGCTTCACAATGCATGGCTACACCTTC	CASSFTMHGYTF
.	TRBJ2-5	TRBV4-2	.	TGTGCCAGCAGCCAACAAGGGGCTGGAGAGACCCAGTACTTC	CASSQQGAGETQYF
.	TRBJ2-6	TRBV2	few	TGTGCCAGCAGCCTGAGAACAGTCTCTGGGGCCAACGTCCTGACTTTC	CASSLRTVSGANVLTF
.	TRBJ1-2	TRBV7-9	.	TGTGCCAGCAGCTTAATTTTCGGGATGTTTCGGGGCTACACCTTC	CASSLIFGMFRGYTF
.	TRBJ1-2	TRBV5-4	.	TGTGCCAGCACCCAAGACAACAACTATGGCTACACCTTC	CASTQDNNYGYTF
.	TRBJ2-7	TRBV11-3	.	TGTGCCAGCAGCTTAGTAGCCGGTGGATCCGGCGAGCAGTACTTC	CASSLVAGGSGEQYF
TRBD1	TRBJ1-1	TRBV4-1	.	TGCGCCAGCAGCCAAGATCAGGGGGCAGGTGAAGCTTTCTTT	CASSQDQGAGEAFF
TRBD1	TRBJ1-2	TRBV6-6	.	TGTGCCAGCAGAGGGACAGCAAACTATGGCTACACCTTC	CASRGTANYGYTF
.	TRBJ1-2	TRBV7-9	.	TGTGCCAGCAGCCTGGGAGGGTCGAATGGCTACACCTTC	CASSLGGSNGYTF
TRBD1	TRBJ2-5	TRBV7-7	.	TGTGCCAGCAGCCGAGACAGGGGGCTTAGGGGGAAGTATAAGGAGACCCAGTACTTC	CASSRDRGLRGKYKETQYF
TRBD2	TRBJ2-1	TRBV5-1	.	TGCGCCAGCAGCCCGACCGGGACTAGCGGGGGGGCCAGGGTCGAGCAGTTCTTC	CASSPTGTSGGARVEQFF
TRBD1	TRBJ1-2	TRBV10-3	.	TGTGCCATCAGTGAGACAGGGGCTGGCTACACCTTC	CAISETGAGYTF
TRBD2	TRBJ2-1	TRBV6-5	.	TGTGCCAGCAGTTCCCCGCGGGGGGCCTACAATGAGCAGTTCTTC	CASSSPRGAYNEQFF
TRBD1	TRBJ1-5	TRBV6-1	.	TGTGCCAGCAGTACCGACAGGGGTGGGCAGCCCCAGCATTTT	CASSTDRGGQPQHF
.	TRBJ2-5	TRBV7-6	.	TGTGCCAGCAGTCCTTCCCAAGAGACCCAGTACTTC	CASSPSQETQYF
.	TRBJ1-1	TRBV6-1	.	TGTGCCAGCAGTGAATACGTAGTGAACACTGAAGCTTTCTTT	CASSEYVVNTEAFF
.	TRBJ2-7	TRBV12-1	.	TGTGCCAGCAGCTTTATGCTCGACGGGGGACAGGGGGGAGACGAGCAGTACTTC	CASSFMLDGGQGGDEQYF
.	TRBJ1-1	TRBV20-1	.	TGCAGTGCTAGAATAAACACTGAAGCTTTCTTT	CSARINTEAFF
TRBD1	TRBJ1-4	TRBV27	.	TGTGCCAGCAGTTTATCGACCCTTGACAGGGATAATGAAAAACTGTTTTTT	CASSLSTLDRDNEKLFF
TRBD2	TRBJ2-2	TRBV11-3	.	TGTGCCAGCAGCGCTAGGACTAGCGGGGGAGCCGGGGAGCTGTTTTTT	CASSARTSGGAGELFF
TRBD1	TRBJ1-2	TRBV5-6	.	TGTGCCAGCAGCTTTCCCGACAGGGACTATGGCTACACCTTC	CASSFPDRDYGYTF